The rows below give T cell receptor beta chains drawn from one sample of a study of T cell repertoires in cytomegalovirus infection. TCRdb reanalysed the reads using MiXCR and keeps one entry per CDR3 protein. The table records a few hundred thousand distinct CDR3 sequences, 40% of them present only once. These TCRs' antigens remain unknown. Sequencing used cultured PBMCs, obtained from culture after CMV antigen stimulation. Every receptor here comes from a human donor in good health (CMV status not recorded). Some clones in this sample may be carry-over from other donors' samples. Both conserved end residues are part of each CDR3. D genes are given only for firm matches. Only some rows state a clone size, as once, few, many or a class for expanded clones.

V gene	D gene	J gene	clone size	CDR3 DNA	CDR3 protein
TRBV25-1	TRBD2	TRBJ2-1	few	TGTGCCAGCAGAACTTCCGGGACTAGCGGGAGGGGGGGAGAGCAGTTCTTC	CASRTSGTSGRGGEQFF
TRBV20-1	NA	TRBJ2-5	NA	TGCAGTGCTAGAGTTGGCTTTCGGGAGACCCAGTACTTC	CSARVGFRETQYF
TRBV6-2/TRBV6-3	NA	TRBJ1-1	NA	TGTGCCAGCAGACGTGACATTTACAGCCAAGTACGGGCTTTCTTT	CASRRDIYSQVRAFF
TRBV7-9	NA	TRBJ2-6	NA	TGTGCCAGCAGCTTAGGGGTCGGAAACTCTGGGGCCAACGTCCTGACTTTC	CASSLGVGNSGANVLTF
TRBV7-8	TRBD1	TRBJ1-1	NA	TGTGCCAGCAGCCCGGACAGGGTGAACCCAAACAAACCCCAAGCTTTCTTT	CASSPDRVNPNKPQAFF
TRBV12-5	NA	TRBJ1-5	NA	TGTGCTGTGGTACAATCCGGGACATCTAGTAATCAGCCCCAGCATTTT	CAVVQSGTSSNQPQHF
TRBV6-2/TRBV6-3	NA	TRBJ1-5	NA	TGTGCCAGCACCCCATCTATTGGGGACAATCAGCCCCAGCATTTT	CASTPSIGDNQPQHF
TRBV7-2	NA	TRBJ2-3	few	TGTGCCAGCATATTACGGTCCACAGATACGCAGTATTTT	CASILRSTDTQYF
TRBV7-2	TRBD2	TRBJ2-1	few	TGTGCCAGCAGCCCGAGCGGGGGTAATGAGCAGTTCTTC	CASSPSGGNEQFF
TRBV7-8	NA	TRBJ2-3	NA	TGTGCCAGCAGCTTAGCGGGGGGGCCGGTCACAGATACGCAGTATTTT	CASSLAGGPVTDTQYF
TRBV7-2	TRBD2	TRBJ2-1	NA	TGTGCCAGCAGCTTATTCCTAGCGGGCAATGAGCAGTTCTTC	CASSLFLAGNEQFF
TRBV7-2	NA	TRBJ2-1	NA	TGTGCCAGCAGGCCTGGCACGGTTGGCGACTACAATGAGCAGTTCTTC	CASRPGTVGDYNEQFF
TRBV6-7	TRBD1	TRBJ1-3	NA	TGTGCCAGCAGTTACACGGGCACAGGGGACTCTGGAAACACCATATATTTT	CASSYTGTGDSGNTIYF
TRBV6-2/TRBV6-3	TRBD2	TRBJ2-7	many	TGTGCCAGCAGCTCCGGGACTAGCGGGAAATACGAGCAGTACTTC	CASSSGTSGKYEQYF
TRBV5-1	NA	TRBJ2-1	once	TGCGCCAGCAGCCCAGGGGCTAGCATCGACAATGAGCAGTTCTTC	CASSPGASIDNEQFF
TRBV19	TRBD2	TRBJ2-7	NA	TGTGCCAGTAGTATGGGGGGGAGCCTACGGTACTTC	CASSMGGSLRYF
TRBV15	TRBD1	TRBJ2-1	NA	TGTGCCACCAGCAGCCCTCACAGGGGGCAGGGCCGGGTACTAGGTTCAGGGAATGAGCAGTTCTTC	CATSSPHRGQGRVLGSGNEQFF
TRBV7-9	NA	TRBJ2-1	NA	TGTGCCAGCAGCTTAGACGGCCCCTTC	CASSLDGPF
TRBV7-2	TRBD1	TRBJ2-7	NA	TGTGCCAGCAGCAGGACAGGGGGGGGCTACGAGCAGTACTTC	CASSRTGGGYEQYF
TRBV6-1	TRBD1	TRBJ2-2	NA	TGTGCCAGCAGTCGGGACAGGGCTACCGGGGAGCTGTTTTTT	CASSRDRATGELFF
TRBV28	NA	TRBJ2-1	NA	TGTGCCAGCACCGTGAGGCTCGGCAGGCCGGGGTCCTACAATGAGCAGTTCTTC	CASTVRLGRPGSYNEQFF
TRBV6-6	NA	TRBJ1-2	NA	TGTGCCAGCAGTTACTCAGAGCTATCCCGGGGCTACACCTTC	CASSYSELSRGYTF
TRBV7-2	NA	TRBJ1-2	NA	TGTGCCAGCAGCTCGCAGACAGGCTATGGCTACACCTTC	CASSSQTGYGYTF
TRBV3-1	TRBD1	TRBJ2-7	NA	TGTGCCAGCAGCCAAGCACCCCCACCCCAGACCGGGACAGGGAGAAGGGAGCAGTACTTC	CASSQAPPPQTGTGRREQYF
TRBV6-1	NA	TRBJ1-2	NA	TGTGCCAGCAGTCCGGGTCCCCAGAGGTATGGCTACACCTTC	CASSPGPQRYGYTF